This T cell receptor beta chain was retrieved from a study of identifying expanded T cells in peripheral blood. Whole-study results and caveats: Technical replicates showed about 1.1 changed clones; two weeks roughly 15; four weeks 19.

In the case of this clone: What it recognizes is unknown.

Germline values: CDR1 LNHDA, CDR2 SQIVND (reference sequence). The ends were cut back, 6 bases at V and 0 bases at J, with 9 bases in the middle. The CDR3 covers 14 residues. Repertoires were generated with immunoSEQ multiplex PCR, while TCRdb's copy carries only in-frame clones and drops some. This sample has 95,000 to 100,000 clones, with about 83% found just once. The receptor's source is a person aged 18 to 70 in good health. The rearrangement links TRBV19 to TRBJ1-5; D gene uncertain. Sequenced input: blood. CDR3: CASRGPNSNQPQHF. CDR3 coding DNA: TGTGCCAGTAGAGGACCTAATAGCAATCAGCCCCAGCATTTT.